This passage covers 20 T cell receptor beta chains from one sample sequenced in a study of blood T cell repertoires in COVID-19. Sequenced by immunoSEQ multiplex PCR; TCRdb stores in-frame clones only, minus some. The sample includes about 160,000 clones, 80% to 90% seen only once; the top ten take over 3.5%. Material for sequencing was peripheral blood. The source of these receptors is a woman in her sixties who had recovered from COVID-19.

This chain connects TRBV2 to TRBJ2-2; 12 bases line up with TRBD2. This CDR3 contains 15 residues. The V segment lost 6 bases and the J segment 7 bases; nucleotides outside the gene matches: 6. Germline loops: CDR1 SNHLY, CDR2 FYNNEI. The CDR3 sequence is CASRGGLAGHGELFF. For the CDR3, the DNA is TGTGCCAGCAGGGGGGGACTAGCGGGTCACGGGGAGCTGTTTTTT.

The CDR3 DNA is TGTGCCAGCAGTTTATCGGGAGGAAGGACACTGATGAACACTGAAGCTTTCTTT. Its translation is CASSLSGGRTLMNTEAFF. The chain uses TRBV27 and TRBJ1-1, with a tentative D call TRBD1 (5 bases). There are 18 residues in the CDR3. Trimming removed 0 bases from V and 0 bases from J, with 17 bases in between. The germline V gene has CDR1 MNHEY and CDR2 SMNVEV (reference sequence).

The J gene is TRBJ1-1, the V gene TRBV5-1, with 8 bases fitting TRBD1. The V gene end was trimmed by 4 bases and the J gene end by 0 bases; junction bases not matched to a gene: 8. This CDR3 spans 16 amino acids. Germline CDR1 SGHRS, CDR2 YFSETQ. The CDR3 is CASSGQGGLLNTEAFF. DNA for the CDR3: TGCGCCAGCAGCGGACAGGGCGGCCTGCTGAACACTGAAGCTTTCTTT.

This sequence joins TRBV5-4 and TRBJ1-4; tentative D call: TRBD1 (5 bases). Germline V gene data show CDR1 as SGHNT and CDR2 as YYREEE (reference sequence). The V end lost 3 bases, the J end lost 6 bases, and 9 bases lay between the germline ends. The CDR3 runs to 13 residues. The CDR3 is CASSWRGDEKLFF. CDR3 DNA: TGTGCCAGCAGCTGGAGGGGAGATGAAAAACTGTTTTTT.

The chain uses TRBV6-2 or TRBV6-3 and TRBJ1-1; no firm D call. CDR1 is MNHEY and CDR2 is SVGEGT in the germline V gene. This CDR3 region has 13 residues. V lost 3 bases to trimming and J lost 8 bases, with 13 bases between them. DNA of the CDR3: TGTGCCAGCAGTTATTTCTTTTTGAGAGAAGCTTTCTTT. It translates to CASSYFFLREAFF.

The chain carries TRBV7-9 and TRBJ2-1, with D unresolved. The CDR3 contains 17 residues. V shed 1 base and J shed 7 bases, with 20 bases lying between them. Germline V gene sequence: CDR1 SEHNR, CDR2 FQNEAQ (reference sequence). In DNA, the CDR3 is TGTGCCAGCAGCTTAGTCGGTCAGGTTGGGCAAGAGAATGAGCAGTTCTTC. This encodes CASSLVGQVGQENEQFF.

J is TRBJ1-1 and V is TRBV18; 8 positions agree with TRBD1. Per germline, CDR1 KGHSH and CDR2 LQKENI. CDR3 length: 14 residues. Unmatched junction bases numbered 5, after V lost 3 bases and J lost 5 bases. The CDR3 protein is CASSPDREKTEAFF. The CDR3 DNA sequence: TGTGCCAGCTCACCGGACAGGGAGAAGACTGAAGCTTTCTTT. Full variable domain (outside the CDR3, taken from reference TRBV18 and TRBJ1-1): NAGVMQNPRHLVRRRGQEARLRCSPMKGHSHVYWYRQLPEEGLKFMVYLQKENIIDESGMPKERFSAEFPKEGPSILRIQQVVRGDSAAYFCASSPDREKTEAFFGQGTRLTVV.

This clone has only a few counts. V usage is TRBV5-4 and J usage is TRBJ2-5; 9 bases match TRBD1. The CDR3 has 14 amino acids. The V gene's germline CDR1 is SGHNT and CDR2 YYREEE (reference sequence). V was pared by 4 bases and J by 5 bases, with 6 bases of the junction left unmatched. The CDR3 DNA sequence: TGTGCCAGCAGCCCGCTACAGGGGGCCGAGACCCAGTACTTC. Its protein product is CASSPLQGAETQYF.

V and J are TRBV28 and TRBJ1-1; 7 bases line up with TRBD1. Germline V lookup: CDR1 MDHEN, CDR2 SYDVKM. This CDR3 has 14 residues. J was trimmed by 3 bases and V by 3 bases; bases with no gene match: 4. The CDR3 region has the DNA TGTGCCAGCAGTTTGGGCACAGGGGACACTGAAGCTTTCTTT. Translating it yields CASSLGTGDTEAFF.

This rearrangement joins TRBV7-9 to TRBJ1-3, with unresolved D. This CDR3 is 14 amino acids long. Between the trimmed V and J ends, which lost 8 bases and 0 bases, there was a span of 11 bases. CDR1 is SEHNR, CDR2 FQNEAQ, per germline (reference sequence). The CDR3 region is CASGESFSGNTIYF. In nucleotides, the CDR3 is TGTGCCAGCGGTGAGAGTTTCTCTGGAAACACCATATATTTT.

The gene calls are TRBV3-1 (or the pseudogene TRBV3-2) and TRBJ2-7, with D uncertain. CDR3 length equals 11 residues. Between the trimmed V and J ends, which lost 8 bases and 0 bases, there was a span of 5 bases. Germline-derived CDR1 and CDR2 are LGHDT and YNNKEL (reference sequence). The CDR3 protein is CASSNSYEQYF. The CDR3 DNA sequence: TGTGCCAGCTCAAACTCCTACGAGCAGTACTTC.

This sequence joins TRBV20-1 and TRBJ1-1; D remains unclear. This CDR3 has 11 amino acids. CDR1 is DFQATT, CDR2 SNEGSKA, per germline (reference sequence). The CDR3 protein is CRAGGNTEAFF. CDR3 in DNA: TGCAGGGCCGGAGGGAACACTGAAGCTTTCTTT.

The chain carries TRBV3-1 (or the pseudogene TRBV3-2) and TRBJ2-3; D is perhaps TRBD2 (6 bases). V lost 4 bases and J 0 bases, leaving 11 bases between the germline ends. The CDR3 sequence is 15 residues long. The germline CDR1 and CDR2 sequences are LGHDT and YNNKEL (reference sequence). CDR3 DNA: TGTGCCAGCAGCCCCCGGGGGACTAGCACAGATACGCAGTATTTT. Its translation: CASSPRGTSTDTQYF.

This chain links TRBV9 with TRBJ1-4; D uncertain. In germline, CDR1 is SGDLS, CDR2 YYNGEE. The CDR3 covers 15 residues. V shed 3 bases and J shed 6 bases, with 15 bases lying between them. Here the CDR3 DNA reads TGTGCCAGCAGCGGAGCGGGGAGACGTGATGAAAAACTGTTTTTT. It is translated as CASSGAGRRDEKLFF.

CDR3 sequence: CASSLAPTNNYGYTF. CDR3 sequence (DNA): TGCGCCAGCAGCTTGGCTCCCACAAACAACTATGGCTACACCTTC. The rearrangement links TRBV5-1 to TRBJ1-2, with unresolved D. CDR1 is SGHRS and CDR2 is YFSETQ in the germline V gene. Trimming removed 0 bases from V and 2 bases from J, with 11 bases in between. The CDR3 runs 15 residues.

V gene TRBV21-1 combines with J gene TRBJ2-7; the D call in the table, TRBD1, was not verified against the DNA. TRBV21-1 is assigned pseudogene status. The CDR3 is 18 residues long. The CDR3 coding sequence is TGTGCCAGCAGCAAAGAGGGTCTCGGGACAGAGCTACGATGTCAGCAGTACTTC. Amino acids: CASSKEGLGTELRCQQYF.

The chain combines TRBV10-2 with TRBJ1-5; TRBD1 agrees at 8 bases. The V gene end was trimmed by 2 bases and the J gene end by 6 bases; junction bases not matched to a gene: 0. The germline gives CDR1 WSHSY, CDR2 SAAADI. The CDR3 has 13 residues. CDR3 protein: CASSEQGAQPQHF. The CDR3, as DNA: TGCGCCAGCAGTGAGCAGGGGGCTCAGCCCCAGCATTTT.

J is TRBJ1-1 and V is TRBV28; no clear D. With 7 bases removed from V and 0 bases from J, the gap between germline ends came to 9 bases. The CDR3 is 13 residues long. Germline lookup yields CDR1 MDHEN and CDR2 SYDVKM. The CDR3 DNA reads TGTGCCAGCAACAAGAGGATGAACACTGAAGCTTTCTTT. It codes for CASNKRMNTEAFF.

The chain joins TRBV5-6 to TRBJ1-6; TRBD1 agrees at 7 bases. Germline lookup yields CDR1 SGHDT and CDR2 YYEEEE. This CDR3 comprises 14 residues. Trimming cost V 4 bases and J 8 bases; bases outside gene matches: 6. CDR3 amino acids: CASSPEQGDSPLHF. CDR3 DNA sequence: TGTGCCAGCAGCCCTGAGCAGGGGGATTCACCCCTCCACTTT.

This clone was seen a handful of times. The chain combines TRBV28 with TRBJ2-7; TRBD2 aligns across 12 bases. The V segment lost 5 bases and the J segment 5 bases; nucleotides outside the gene matches: 10. CDR3 size: 16 residues. CDR1 is MDHEN and CDR2 is SYDVKM in the germline V gene. The DNA for the CDR3 is TGTGCCAGCAGTCCCCCGGCTAGCGGGGGGGCCCACGAGCAGTACTTC. Translation: CASSPPASGGAHEQYF.